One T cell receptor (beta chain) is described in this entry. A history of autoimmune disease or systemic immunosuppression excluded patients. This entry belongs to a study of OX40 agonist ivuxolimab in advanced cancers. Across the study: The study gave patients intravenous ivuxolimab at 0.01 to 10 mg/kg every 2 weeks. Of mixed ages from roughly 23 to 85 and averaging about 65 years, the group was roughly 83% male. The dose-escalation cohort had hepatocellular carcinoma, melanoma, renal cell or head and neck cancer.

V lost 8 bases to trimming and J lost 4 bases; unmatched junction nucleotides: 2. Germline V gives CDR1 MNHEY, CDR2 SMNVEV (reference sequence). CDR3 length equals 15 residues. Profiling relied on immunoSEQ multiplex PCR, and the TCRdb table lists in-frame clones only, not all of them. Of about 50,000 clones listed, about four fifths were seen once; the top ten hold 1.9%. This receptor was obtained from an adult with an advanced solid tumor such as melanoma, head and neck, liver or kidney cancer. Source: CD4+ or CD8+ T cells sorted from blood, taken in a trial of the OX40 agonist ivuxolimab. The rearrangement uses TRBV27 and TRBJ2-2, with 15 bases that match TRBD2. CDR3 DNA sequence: TGTGCCAGCGGGACTAGCGGGAGGTTCACCGGGGAGCTGTTTTTT. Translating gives CASGTSGRFTGELFF.